The entry below gives a single T cell receptor (beta chain) sequence along with its context. This sample is part of a study of blood T cell repertoires in COVID-19. Germline loops: CDR1 SGHTA, CDR2 FQGNSA. V lost 3 bases and J lost 0; bases outside the gene matches: 7. CDR3 length: 16 residues. The table came from immunoSEQ multiplex PCR; TCRdb's copy has only in-frame clones and leaves some out. Of 280,000 or so clones in the sample, roughly 85% were seen once. The chain employs TRBV7-2 and TRBJ2-7, with 8 bases aligning to TRBD1. The TCR originated in a man younger than 40 who had recovered from COVID-19. Sequencing used PBMCs or T cells enriched from blood (not recorded which). The CDR3 sequence is CASSLMAGGSSYEQYF. The CDR3 DNA is TGTGCCAGCAGCTTGATGGCAGGGGGCAGCTCCTACGAGCAGTACTTC.